These T cell receptor beta chains were read from a single sample in a study of identifying expanded T cells in peripheral blood. TCRdb's table, derived via immunoSEQ multiplex PCR, lists solely in-frame clones and lacks some. The table has about 63,000 clones, about 85% seen once. Sequencing was done on a sample of blood. The origin of the receptors is a person between 18 and 75 years old in good health. CDR3s include the opening cysteine and the closing phenylalanine or tryptophan. A D gene is named only where the DNA matches it firmly. Only some rows state a clone size, as once, few, many or a class for expanded clones.

-,-,TRBJ1-1,TRBV21-1,CASSKEDHGASNTEAFF,TGTGCCAGCAGCAAAGAGGATCACGGGGCAAGCAACACTGAAGCTTTCTTT
TRBD2,-,TRBJ2-7,TRBV4-2,CASSQDGGDYEQYF,TGTGCCAGCAGCCAAGATGGGGGGGACTACGAGCAGTACTTC
-,-,TRBJ2-2,TRBV4-1,CASSQRTANTGELFF,TGCGCCAGCAGCCAACGTACGGCGAACACCGGGGAGCTGTTTTTT
-,-,TRBJ1-5,TRBV6-5,CASSTQGNQHF,TGTGCCAGCAGTACACAGGGTAACCAGCATTTT
TRBD1,-,TRBJ1-3,TRBV9,CASSAKQGSHGNTIYF,TGTGCCAGCAGCGCTAAACAGGGGAGTCATGGAAACACCATATATTTT
-,-,TRBJ1-5,TRBV11-2,CASSPRGNQPQHF,TGTGCCAGCAGCCCCCGTGGCAATCAGCCCCAGCATTTT
-,-,TRBJ1-1,TRBV7-3,CASSLRHGSEAFF,TGTGCCAGCAGCTTACGTCACGGCAGTGAAGCTTTCTTT
TRBD1,-,TRBJ2-1,TRBV9,CASSEWDSANEQFF,TGTGCCAGCAGCGAGTGGGACAGTGCCAATGAGCAGTTCTTC
TRBD2,-,TRBJ2-3,TRBV6-5,CASSSPRGEADTQYF,TGTGCCAGCAGTTCCCCGCGGGGGGAGGCAGATACGCAGTATTTT
TRBD2,-,TRBJ2-7,TRBV2,CASTRDSGVYEQYF,TGTGCCAGCACTCGGGATAGCGGGGTCTACGAGCAGTACTTC
-,-,TRBJ1-5,TRBV7-8,CASSLSMNQPQHF,TGTGCCAGCAGCCTCAGTATGAATCAGCCCCAGCATTTT
TRBD2,-,TRBJ2-7,TRBV7-6,CASSWKPGLDGEQYF,TGTGCCAGCAGTTGGAAGCCGGGACTAGATGGCGAGCAGTACTTC
-,-,TRBJ2-1,TRBV6-5,CASRPQGLSYNEQFF,TGTGCCAGCAGACCCCAGGGGCTCTCCTACAATGAGCAGTTCTTC
TRBD1,-,TRBJ1-1,TRBV7-2,CASSLGLGQGMNTEAFF,TGTGCCAGCAGCTTAGGCCTGGGACAGGGGATGAACACTGAAGCTTTCTTT
-,-,TRBJ1-5,TRBV25-1,CASSGGGNQPQHF,TGTGCCAGCAGTGGCGGAGGCAATCAGCCCCAGCATTTT
-,-,TRBJ2-3,TRBV6-6,CASSQSTDTQYF,TGTGCCAGCAGTCAGAGCACAGATACGCAGTATTTT
-,once,TRBJ2-2,TRBV19,CASSIAIKGSNTGELFF,TGTGCCAGTAGTATCGCCATCAAGGGGTCGAACACCGGGGAGCTGTTTTTT
TRBD1,few,TRBJ2-2,TRBV6-5,CASSLNRDRNTGELFF,TGTGCCAGCAGTTTAAACCGGGACAGGAACACCGGGGAGCTGTTTTTT
-,-,TRBJ1-3,TRBV9,CASSVEAGVATIYF,TGTGCCAGCAGCGTAGAGGCAGGGGTGGCCACCATATATTTT
-,once,TRBJ2-5,TRBV5-1,CASSLAGSQETQYF,TGCGCCAGCAGCTTGGCCGGCAGCCAAGAGACCCAGTACTTC
TRBD2,-,TRBJ2-3,TRBV30,CAWRLAGGLARGTDTQYF,TGTGCCTGGAGATTAGCGGGAGGATTAGCAAGGGGCACAGATACGCAGTATTTT
TRBD1,-,TRBJ2-7,TRBV5-1,CASSPRDRGPSGVYEQYF,TGCGCCAGCAGCCCGCGGGACAGGGGGCCTAGCGGGGTCTACGAGCAGTACTTC
-,-,TRBJ1-2,TRBV30,CAWSALGVGYTF,TGTGCCTGGAGTGCTCTGGGGGTCGGCTACACCTTC
TRBD1,once,TRBJ1-2,TRBV30,CAWSHGTGDGYTF,TGTGCCTGGAGTCATGGGACAGGGGATGGCTACACCTTC
-,-,TRBJ1-6,TRBV19,CASSMFGGEGYNSPLHF,TGTGCCAGTAGTATGTTCGGGGGAGAGGGTTATAATTCACCCCTCCACTTT
-,-,TRBJ1-1,TRBV4-2,CASSQGMNTEAFF,TGTGCCAGCAGCCAGGGTATGAACACTGAAGCTTTCTTT
-,-,TRBJ2-5,TRBV14,CASSAPGPLRETQYF,TGTGCCAGCAGCGCTCCGGGCCCCCTGAGGGAGACCCAGTACTTC
TRBD1,-,TRBJ2-1,TRBV12-5,CASAGDRGYEQFF,TGTGCTAGTGCCGGGGACAGGGGGTATGAGCAGTTCTTC